Listed below are T cell receptor beta chains from one sample, sequenced in a study of PD-1 blockade in classical Hodgkin lymphoma. The data were produced by immunoSEQ multiplex PCR, yet TCRdb's version contains in-frame clones alone and is incomplete. The sample has more than 30,000 clones, 88% seen once. This specimen consisted of peripheral blood mononuclear cells (PBMCs), obtained before the second cycle of nivolumab. The receptors come from a human donor with classical Hodgkin lymphoma. Each CDR3 is given with its conserved first and last residue. D genes are given only for firm matches. The size field is filled for only some rows; it gives once, few, many or a size class.

clone size	V gene	J gene	D gene	CDR3 length	CDR3 protein	CDR3 DNA
NA	TRBV10-3	TRBJ2-1	TRBD2	17	CAISENLLAVHYNEQFF	TGTGCCATCAGTGAGAACCTACTAGCGGTACACTACAATGAGCAGTTCTTC
NA	TRBV10-1	TRBJ2-2	TRBD1	15	CASSENRGTTGELFF	TGCGCCAGCAGTGAGAACAGGGGAACCACCGGGGAGCTGTTTTTT
NA	TRBV5-1	TRBJ2-7	TRBD2	15	CASRISGTSGYEQYF	TGCGCCAGCAGAATATCCGGGACTAGCGGTTACGAGCAGTACTTC
NA	TRBV6-4	TRBJ2-5	NA	10	CASSEETQYF	TGTGCCAGCAGTGAAGAGACCCAGTACTTC
NA	TRBV5-1	TRBJ2-2	TRBD1	14	CAIKRTGDTGELFF	TGCGCCATCAAACGGACAGGGGACACCGGGGAGCTGTTTTTT
NA	TRBV5-1	TRBJ1-6	NA	15	CASSLEYRLNSPLHF	TGCGCCAGCAGCTTGGAGTACAGGCTAAATTCACCCCTCCACTTT
NA	TRBV5-1	TRBJ2-7	NA	14	CASSSTGKGDEQYF	TGCGCCAGCAGCTCGACAGGCAAAGGAGACGAGCAGTACTTC
NA	TRBV2	TRBJ2-2	TRBD2	16	CASRPLAGGPVGELFF	TGTGCCAGCAGACCACTAGCGGGAGGGCCCGTCGGGGAGCTGTTTTTT
NA	TRBV11-1	TRBJ2-1	TRBD2	16	CASSARGLAGGTEQFF	TGTGCCAGCAGCGCGAGGGGACTAGCGGGAGGAACGGAGCAGTTCTTC
NA	TRBV12-5	TRBJ1-1	TRBD1	18	CASGFWTGGVRGNTEAFF	TGTGCTAGTGGTTTTTGGACAGGGGGCGTGAGGGGAAACACTGAAGCTTTCTTT
NA	TRBV30	TRBJ2-7	NA	11	CAWSQNREQYF	TGTGCCTGGAGCCAAAATAGGGAGCAGTACTTC
NA	TRBV5-1	TRBJ2-1	NA	13	CASSPLGRNEQFF	TGCGCCAGCAGCCCCTTGGGAAGAAATGAGCAGTTCTTC
NA	TRBV6-1	TRBJ1-5	NA	13	CASSESANQPQHF	TGTGCCAGCAGTGAGTCTGCCAATCAGCCCCAGCATTTT
NA	TRBV5-5	TRBJ1-4	NA	13	CASSLDRREKLFF	TGTGCCAGCAGCTTGGACAGAAGGGAAAAACTGTTTTTT
NA	TRBV14	TRBJ2-7	NA	16	CASSPPRVGRVYEQYF	TGTGCCAGCAGCCCACCAAGAGTCGGGCGGGTTTACGAGCAGTACTTC
NA	TRBV5-1	TRBJ2-7	NA	11	CASSLVHSPQF	TGCGCCAGCAGCTTGGTTCACTCCCCCCAATTC
NA	TRBV11-2	TRBJ1-4	TRBD1	16	CASSPPRQGWDEKLFF	TGTGCCAGCAGCCCGCCCAGACAGGGTTGGGATGAAAAACTGTTTTTT
NA	TRBV25-1	TRBJ2-5	TRBD2	17	CASSDIGTSGVQETQYF	TGTGCCAGCAGTGATATAGGGACTAGCGGAGTCCAAGAGACCCAGTACTTC
NA	TRBV7-3	TRBJ1-4	NA	13	CASSLTVDEKLFF	TGTGCCAGCAGCTTAACGGTGGATGAAAAACTGTTTTTT
NA	TRBV6-4	TRBJ2-2	NA	16	CASSVIPELCTGELFF	TGTGCCAGCAGTGTCATCCCCGAACTGTGCACCGGGGAGCTGTTTTTT
NA	TRBV12-5	TRBJ2-2	NA	19	CASGLVLPFVERNTGELFF	TGTGCTAGTGGTTTGGTACTCCCATTTGTAGAGCGGAACACCGGGGAGCTGTTTTTT
NA	TRBV5-6	TRBJ2-7	NA	15	CASSFLYREDYEQYF	TGTGCCAGCAGCTTCCTTTACAGGGAAGACTACGAGCAGTACTTC
NA	TRBV6-5	TRBJ1-2	NA	16	CASSYTSLRAGGGYTF	TGTGCCAGCAGTTACACAAGCTTGAGGGCAGGAGGTGGCTACACCTTC
NA	TRBV28	TRBJ2-5	NA	14	CASSIGRRSETQYF	TGTGCCAGCAGTATTGGGCGGAGGTCAGAGACCCAGTACTTC
NA	TRBV6-5	TRBJ1-1	NA	15	CASSYRVRGYTEAFF	TGTGCCAGCAGTTATCGGGTCAGGGGATACACTGAAGCTTTCTTT
NA	TRBV9	TRBJ2-1	NA	16	CASSVTGTVAYNEQFF	TGTGCCAGCAGCGTCACAGGGACGGTTGCCTACAATGAGCAGTTCTTC
NA	TRBV9	TRBJ1-1	NA	13	CASSEGLNTEAFF	TGTGCCAGCAGCGAGGGGCTGAACACTGAAGCTTTCTTT
NA	TRBV30	TRBJ1-4	TRBD1	14	CAWDGQGAGEKLFF	TGTGCCTGGGACGGACAGGGGGCGGGAGAAAAACTGTTTTTT
NA	TRBV5-6	TRBJ1-2	NA	17	CASSLYRLAPSRYGYTF	TGTGCCAGCAGCTTGTATAGGCTGGCCCCCAGTAGGTATGGCTACACCTTC
once	TRBV28	TRBJ1-4	NA	13	CASSLEGSTVLFF	TGTGCCAGCAGTTTAGAGGGGTCAACGGTACTGTTTTTT
NA	TRBV19	TRBJ1-4	NA	14	CASSMVGLREKLFF	TGTGCCAGTAGCATGGTGGGGCTCAGGGAAAAACTGTTTTTT
NA	TRBV27	TRBJ2-2	TRBD2	17	CASSENLLAANTGELFF	TGTGCCAGCAGCGAAAACCTCCTAGCGGCTAACACCGGGGAGCTGTTTTTT
once	TRBV2	TRBJ2-5	NA	14	CASRVDRYQETQYF	TGTGCCAGCAGAGTTGACAGGTACCAAGAGACCCAGTACTTC
few	TRBV6-1	TRBJ1-5	NA	14	CASTDRQEYQPQHF	TGTGCCAGCACAGACCGACAGGAGTATCAGCCCCAGCATTTT
NA	TRBV18	TRBJ2-5	TRBD1	16	CASSPKQGTPQETQYF	TGTGCCAGCTCACCCAAACAGGGGACCCCCCAAGAGACCCAGTACTTC
NA	TRBV7-9	TRBJ1-1	NA	12	CASSLGGAEAFF	TGTGCCAGCAGCTTAGGGGGGGCTGAAGCTTTCTTT
NA	TRBV6-1	TRBJ1-6	TRBD1	15	CASSEVETGNSPLHF	TGTGCCAGCAGTGAAGTAGAGACAGGGAATTCACCCCTCCACTTT
NA	TRBV11-2	TRBJ2-6	TRBD1	18	CASSWTGSPYSGANVLTF	TGTGCCAGCAGTTGGACAGGGAGCCCCTACTCTGGGGCCAACGTCCTGACTTTC
NA	TRBV5-1	TRBJ2-2	NA	14	CASTREYPTGELFF	TGCGCCAGCACCAGGGAGTATCCCACCGGGGAGCTGTTTTTT
once	TRBV6-6	TRBJ2-1	TRBD2	15	CASSSGTSGYNEQFF	TGTGCCAGCAGCTCCGGGACTAGCGGCTACAATGAGCAGTTCTTC
medium-sized	TRBV19	TRBJ1-5	TRBD1	14	CASSKGQDNQPQHF	TGTGCCAGTAGTAAGGGACAGGACAATCAGCCCCAGCATTTT
NA	TRBV7-7	TRBJ2-7	TRBD2	17	CASSYTGGTSGSIEQYF	TGTGCTAGCAGCTATACCGGGGGGACTAGCGGGAGTATCGAGCAGTACTTC
NA	TRBV6-5	TRBJ2-7	TRBD2	15	CASSPPGLAGDEQYF	TGTGCCAGCAGTCCTCCGGGACTAGCGGGAGACGAGCAGTACTTC
NA	TRBV19	TRBJ1-5	NA	14	CASSIRSRAISQHF	TGTGCCAGTAGTATACGGAGCAGGGCTATATCCCAGCATTTT
NA	TRBV7-9	TRBJ2-2	NA	12	CASIRGPGELFF	TGTGCCAGCATCAGGGGTCCCGGGGAGCTGTTTTTT
NA	TRBV6-5	TRBJ1-1	NA	14	CASSLVSDWAGAFF	TGTGCCAGCAGTTTAGTATCGGATTGGGCCGGAGCTTTCTTT
NA	TRBV19	TRBJ1-4	NA	16	CASSGAVQGRGEKLFF	TGTGCCAGTAGTGGGGCCGTCCAGGGACGGGGTGAAAAACTGTTTTTT
NA	TRBV5-1	TRBJ2-5	TRBD2	17	CASSLRTGLAGAETQYF	TGCGCCAGCAGCTTGCGGACTGGGCTAGCGGGAGCGGAGACCCAGTACTTC
NA	TRBV7-9	TRBJ2-7	TRBD2	14	CASSPTSGKYEQYF	TGTGCCAGCAGCCCGACTAGCGGAAAGTACGAGCAGTACTTC
NA	TRBV2	TRBJ2-1	NA	16	CASSDGSRVSYNEQFF	TGTGCCAGCAGTGATGGTAGCAGGGTGAGCTACAATGAGCAGTTCTTC
NA	TRBV5-6	TRBJ2-4	NA	14	CASSFQGSLHIQYF	TGTGCCAGCAGCTTTCAGGGGAGTTTACACATTCAGTACTTC
NA	TRBV28	TRBJ2-3	NA	13	CASSGANTDTQYF	TGTGCCAGCTCGGGGGCTAACACAGATACGCAGTATTTT
few	TRBV4-2	TRBJ1-5	TRBD1	15	CASSNTGQINQPQHF	TGTGCCAGCAGCAACACGGGACAGATCAATCAGCCCCAGCATTTT
NA	TRBV6-5	TRBJ2-1	TRBD2	15	CASSSSGSSYNEQFF	TGTGCCAGCAGTAGTAGCGGGAGCTCCTACAATGAGCAGTTCTTC
NA	TRBV12-5	TRBJ2-5	NA	15	CASGLNRQPKETQYF	TGTGCTAGTGGTTTGAATCGTCAGCCTAAAGAGACCCAGTACTTC